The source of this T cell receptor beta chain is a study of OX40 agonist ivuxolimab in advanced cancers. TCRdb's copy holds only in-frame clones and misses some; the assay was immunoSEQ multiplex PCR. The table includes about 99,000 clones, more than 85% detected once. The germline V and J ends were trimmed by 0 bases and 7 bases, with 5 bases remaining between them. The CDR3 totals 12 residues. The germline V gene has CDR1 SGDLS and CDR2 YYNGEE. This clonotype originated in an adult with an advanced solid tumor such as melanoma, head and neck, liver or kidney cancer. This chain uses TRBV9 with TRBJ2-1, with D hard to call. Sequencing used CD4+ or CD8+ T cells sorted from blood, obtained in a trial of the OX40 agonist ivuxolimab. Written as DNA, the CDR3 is TGTGCCAGCAGCGTAGGGATTAATGAGCAGTTCTTC. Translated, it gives CASSVGINEQFF. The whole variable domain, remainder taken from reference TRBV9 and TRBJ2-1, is DSGVTQTPKHLITATGQRVTLRCSPRSGDLSVYWYQQSLDQGLQFLIQYYNGEERAKGNILERFSAQQFPDLHSELNLSSLELGDSALYFCASSVGINEQFFGPGTRLTVL.